Each of the 9 T cell receptor beta chains below was sequenced from the same sample in a study of T cells in Graves' hyperthyroidism and ophthalmopathy (dated 2019 in TCRdb). The receptor library was made with multiplex PCR. Sequenced on an Illumina HiSeq 2000. TCR beta CDR3 regions were amplified from RNA transcripts. A first-round RT-PCR of the TCR CDR3 used the HTBI primer set with the Qiagen OneStep RT-PCR kit. TCRdb cleaned the public reads at Q25 with fastp, built clones with MiXCR and kept in-frame beta chains. Under each unique CDR3 protein, matching rows form one entry showing the most common genes and DNA. Here the sample has roughly 740,000 distinct CDR3 sequences; around 15% occur a single time. The ten largest clonotypes hold around 7.7% of the sample. The sample was blood. The receptor set was obtained from a man younger than 35 with Graves' hyperthyroidism.

The chain links TRBV11-2 to TRBJ2-3; TRBD1 matches 10 bases. The V segment lost 5 bases and the J segment 2 bases; nucleotides outside the gene matches: 7. Germline CDR1 and CDR2: SGHAT and FQNNGV. The CDR3 spans 16 residues. This CDR3 reads CASSLNDRGPTDTQYF. The DNA for the CDR3 is TGTGCCAGCAGCCTAAATGACAGGGGGCCCACAGATACGCAGTATTTT.

The V and J genes are TRBV3-1 and TRBJ1-1; no clear D. Trimming left V 0 bases short and J 8 bases short, with 4 bases between. Germline-derived CDR1 and CDR2 are LGHDT and YNNKEL (reference sequence). The CDR3 has 11 amino acids. The CDR3 DNA reads TGTGCCAGCAGCCAAGAACGCGAAGCTTTCTTT. Amino acids: CASSQEREAFF.

This clonotype was recorded at least ten times. V is TRBV3-1 and J is TRBJ2-3; no firm D call. In germline, CDR1 is LGHDT, CDR2 YNNKEL (reference sequence). The CDR3 spans 12 residues. V lost 1 base and J lost 5, with 4 bases in between. The CDR3 is CASSQVVDTQYF. The CDR3 nucleotides read TGTGCCAGCAGCCAAGTGGTAGATACGCAGTATTTT.

In this sample, this clonotype turned up many times. This rearrangement joins TRBV9 to TRBJ2-3; D is ambiguous. The germline V gene has CDR1 SGDLS and CDR2 YYNGEE. V was clipped by 0 bases and J by 1 base, with 6 bases between them. This CDR3 region has 14 residues. CDR3 bases: TGTGCCAGCAGCGTAGTAGGCGGCACAGATACGCAGTATTTT. Its protein product is CASSVVGGTDTQYF.

This clonotype occurred a few times. The rearrangement joins TRBV4-1 to TRBJ1-2; no clear D. Looked up from germline, CDR1 is MGHRA and CDR2 is YSYEKL. The CDR3 is 14 amino acids. The V end lost 4 bases, the J end lost 8 bases, and 17 bases lay between the germline ends. The DNA of the CDR3 is TGCGCCAGCAGCCGTACCGGGATTCAGAGAGGCTACACCTTC. Translated: CASSRTGIQRGYTF.

This clonotype was seen a handful of times. The gene calls are TRBV5-1 and TRBJ2-7, with TRBD1 identical over 9 bases. CDR3 length: 15 residues. V lost 4 bases to trimming and J lost 5 bases; unmatched junction nucleotides: 10. The germline gives CDR1 SGHRS, CDR2 YFSETQ. The CDR3 loop is CASSVTGTGINEQYF. DNA for the CDR3: TGCGCCAGCAGCGTCACCGGGACAGGGATCAACGAGCAGTACTTC.

The chain joins TRBV28 to TRBJ2-2, with D possibly TRBD1 on 6 matching bases. V lost 7 bases to trimming and J lost 5 bases, with 14 bases between them. The CDR3 is 14 amino acids. Germline assignment: CDR1 MDHEN and CDR2 SYDVKM. The CDR3 sequence: CASIPHRETGELFF. The CDR3 DNA reads as TGTGCCAGCATCCCCCACAGGGAGACCGGGGAGCTGTTTTTT.

Many counts were recorded for this clonotype. The V call is TRBV11-2, the J call TRBJ2-5, with TRBD2 matching over 8 bases. The CDR3 has 15 amino acids. The trim removed 2 bases at V and 5 bases at J, leaving 7 bases unmatched. Germline V gene data show CDR1 as SGHAT and CDR2 as FQNNGV. The CDR3 nucleotides are TGTGCCAGCAGCTTACAGGGGCCGGGAGGGGAGACCCAGTACTTC. Its protein product is CASSLQGPGGETQYF.

This clonotype was counted a few times. Here the CDR3 reads CSASLLAGSYEQYF. CDR3 in DNA: TGCAGTGCTAGTTTGCTAGCGGGGTCCTACGAGCAGTACTTC. J is TRBJ2-7 and V is TRBV20-1; 9 nucleotides line up with TRBD2. J gave up 1 base and V 3 bases, and 4 bases lay outside the gene matches. The CDR3 covers 14 residues. Germline V gene data show CDR1 as DFQATT and CDR2 as SNEGSKA (reference sequence).